Detailed here is one TCR beta chain. What it binds is not known. The CDR3 has 15 amino acids. The germline V gene encodes CDR1 SGHTA and CDR2 FQGNSA. Trimming took 5 bases from V and 9 from J; bases not matched to a gene: 9. These data come from a study of T cell responses to AZD1222 COVID-19 vaccine. Points from the study as a whole: Unmutated variant regions are reportedly the target of nearly half of TCRs that are spike-specific. The study found vaccine-associated CD4 TCRs spanning spike, dominant at 160-218 and 743-854. Only a handful of AZD1222 recipients tested seropositive at baseline.

The protocol was immunoSEQ multiplex PCR, while the TCRdb copy is restricted to in-frame clones and leaves out a portion. Of about 200,000 clones in the sample, over 80% were seen once. This chain links TRBV7-2 with TRBJ1-6; TRBD1 matches 8 bases. The sequence derives from an adult in good health. Specimen: peripheral blood, collected on day 0 of AZD1222 vaccination. The CDR3 bases are TGTGCCAGCAGCCCGCAGACAGGGGACTCTTCACCCCTCCACTTT. Translating it yields CASSPQTGDSSPLHF.